This is a list of T cell receptor beta chains from one sample in a study of blood T cell repertoires in COVID-19. Profiled with immunoSEQ multiplex PCR; TCRdb holds only in-frame clones, not every one. The sample lists about half a million clones, 70% to 90% occurring once. The sample comprised PBMCs or T cells enriched from blood (not recorded which). The receptors shown here come from a woman aged 55-75 years who had recovered from COVID-19. The CDR3 runs from the conserved cysteine through the conserved F or W. The D gene is left open where the match is weak. Expanded clones get a size class; other rows say once, few or many, or leave the size out.

>TRBJ2-1|-|TRBV12-3/TRBV12-4|-
CASRAQGGPEQFF
TGTGCCAGCAGGGCCCAAGGAGGCCCTGAGCAGTTCTTC
>TRBJ2-1|-|TRBV5-1|-
CASSLEVGAGGNEQFF
TGCGCCAGCAGCTTGGAAGTGGGAGCCGGGGGCAATGAGCAGTTCTTC
>TRBJ2-1|-|TRBV5-4|-
CASSLGGESSYNEQFF
TGTGCCAGCAGCTTAGGCGGGGAGAGCTCCTACAATGAGCAGTTCTTC
>TRBJ1-3|-|TRBV30|-
CAWSVGGPGRTIYF
TGTGCCTGGAGTGTAGGTGGACCGGGGAGGACCATATATTTT
>TRBJ2-7|-|TRBV29-1|-
CSVGAPNTYEQYF
TGCAGCGTGGGGGCTCCGAATACCTACGAGCAGTACTTC
>TRBJ1-2|-|TRBV2|-
CASSGTAAAGYDGYTF
TGTGCCAGCAGCGGAACGGCGGCAGCGGGATATGATGGCTACACCTTC
>TRBJ1-2|TRBD1|TRBV12-5|-
CASGPRQGYGYTF
TGTGCTAGTGGTCCCCGACAGGGGTACGGCTACACCTTC
>TRBJ2-2|-|TRBV11-3|-
CASSLGHGGRAGELFF
TGTGCCAGCAGCTTAGGTCATGGAGGGCGCGCCGGGGAGCTGTTTTTT
>TRBJ2-1|-|TRBV12-5|-
CASGHGGAVNEQFF
TGTGCTAGTGGCCACGGAGGGGCCGTGAATGAGCAGTTCTTC
>TRBJ2-1|-|TRBV15|many
CATSRDGPDEQFF
TGTGCCACCAGCAGAGATGGGCCGGATGAGCAGTTCTTC
>TRBJ1-5|-|TRBV4-1|-
CASSQAMGANQPQHF
TGCGCCAGCAGCCAAGCTATGGGGGCCAATCAGCCCCAGCATTTT
>TRBJ1-2|TRBD1|TRBV6-5|-
CASSRTRGPNYGYTF
TGTGCCAGCAGTCGGACAAGGGGGCCTAACTATGGCTACACCTTC
>TRBJ2-1|TRBD2|TRBV14|-
CASSQGLLAGGSWKNNEQFF
TGTGCCAGCAGCCAAGGCCTACTAGCGGGGGGGTCCTGGAAGAACAATGAGCAGTTCTTC
>TRBJ1-4|TRBD1|TRBV2|-
CASTGRQGATNEKLFF
TGTGCCAGCACCGGAAGGCAGGGGGCAACTAATGAAAAACTGTTTTTT
>TRBJ1-2|-|TRBV27|-
CASSLSDRNYGYTF
TGTGCCAGCAGTTTATCCGACAGAAACTATGGCTACACCTTC
>TRBJ1-1|TRBD1|TRBV19|-
CASSIGRGLSTEAFF
TGTGCCAGTAGTATAGGCAGGGGGCTGAGCACTGAAGCTTTCTTT
>TRBJ1-5|-|TRBV6-5|-
CASSLGAFSNQPQHF
TGTGCCAGCAGTCTGGGAGCCTTTAGCAATCAGCCCCAGCATTTT
>TRBJ2-5|TRBD2|TRBV4-2|-
CASSQEERLAGEKTQYF
TGTGCCAGCAGCCAAGAGGAGAGACTAGCGGGGGAGAAGACCCAGTACTTC
>TRBJ1-2|-|TRBV10-3|-
CAISVAGAYGYTF
TGTGCCATCAGTGTGGCAGGGGCCTATGGCTACACCTTC
>TRBJ1-5|-|TRBV10-3|few
CATSGTGRGIMTQHF
TGTGCCACCTCAGGTACAGGAAGGGGTATTATGACCCAGCATTTT
>TRBJ1-4|-|TRBV29-1|-
CSVGQGSATNEKLFF
TGCAGCGTTGGCCAGGGGTCGGCGACTAATGAAAAACTGTTTTTT
>TRBJ1-4|TRBD1|TRBV5-1|-
CASSLTGDNEKLFF
TGCGCCAGCAGCTTGACAGGGGACAATGAAAAACTGTTTTTT
>TRBJ1-2|-|TRBV6-5|-
CASRRGGTVNYGYTF
TGTGCCAGCAGGAGGGGAGGGACGGTGAACTATGGCTACACCTTC
>TRBJ2-3|TRBD2|TRBV7-2|-
CASRAPSGGPQDTQYF
TGTGCCAGCAGAGCCCCTAGCGGGGGCCCCCAAGATACGCAGTATTTT
>TRBJ2-5|TRBD2|TRBV7-2|-
CASSSGLASETQYF
TGTGCCAGCAGCTCAGGACTAGCCTCAGAGACCCAGTACTTC
>TRBJ2-3|TRBD2|TRBV4-2|-
CASSQDGSGGGADTQYF
TGTGCCAGCAGCCAAGATGGGTCAGGCGGGGGAGCAGATACGCAGTATTTT
>TRBJ1-2|-|TRBV10-2|-
CASSDPGYDGYTF
TGCGCCAGCAGTGATCCAGGGTACGATGGCTACACCTTC
>TRBJ2-3|-|TRBV2|-
CASSLGRTPDTQYF
TGTGCCAGCAGTCTCGGTAGGACTCCAGATACGCAGTATTTT
>TRBJ1-5|-|TRBV2|once
CASKWGNFDQPQHF
TGTGCCAGCAAGTGGGGCAACTTTGATCAGCCCCAGCATTTT
>TRBJ2-2|TRBD1|TRBV11-3|once
CASSSTGTGNTGELFF
TGTGCCAGCAGCTCTACCGGGACAGGAAACACCGGGGAGCTGTTTTTT